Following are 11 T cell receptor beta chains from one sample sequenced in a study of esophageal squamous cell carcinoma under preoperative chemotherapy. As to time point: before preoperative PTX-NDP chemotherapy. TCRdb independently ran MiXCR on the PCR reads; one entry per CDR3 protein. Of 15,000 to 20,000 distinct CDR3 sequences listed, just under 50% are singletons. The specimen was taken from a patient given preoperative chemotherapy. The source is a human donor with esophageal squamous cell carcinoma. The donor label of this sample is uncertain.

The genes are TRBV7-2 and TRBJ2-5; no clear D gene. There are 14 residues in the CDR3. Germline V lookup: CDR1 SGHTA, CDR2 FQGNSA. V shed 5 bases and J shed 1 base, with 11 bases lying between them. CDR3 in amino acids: CASSQRGIQETQYF. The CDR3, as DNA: TGTGCCAGCAGCCAGCGTGGGATCCAAGAGACCCAGTACTTC.

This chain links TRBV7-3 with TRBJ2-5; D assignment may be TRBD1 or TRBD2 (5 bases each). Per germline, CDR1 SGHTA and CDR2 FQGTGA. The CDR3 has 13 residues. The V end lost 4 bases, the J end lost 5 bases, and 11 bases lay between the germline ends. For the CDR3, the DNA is TGTGCCAGCAGCTCCGGGGCCGGGGAGACCCAGTACTTC. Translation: CASSSGAGETQYF.

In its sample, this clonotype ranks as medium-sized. The CDR3 coding sequence is TGTGCCAGCAGCACCCGAAGCGGATGGGATCAAGAGACCCAGTACTTC. Its protein product is CASSTRSGWDQETQYF. The chain combines TRBV7-9 with TRBJ2-5; a possible D gene is TRBD2 (5 bases). The V end was cut by 5 bases, the J end by 2 bases, with 18 bases between. The CDR3 runs to 16 residues. Germline V gene sequence: CDR1 SEHNR, CDR2 FQNEAQ (reference sequence).

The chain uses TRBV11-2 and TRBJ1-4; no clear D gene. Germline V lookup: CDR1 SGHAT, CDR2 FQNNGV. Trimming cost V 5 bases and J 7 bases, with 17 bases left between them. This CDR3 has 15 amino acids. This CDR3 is CASSLRTPVGEKLFF. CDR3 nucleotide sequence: TGTGCCAGCAGCCTTCGGACCCCCGTGGGTGAAAAACTGTTTTTT.

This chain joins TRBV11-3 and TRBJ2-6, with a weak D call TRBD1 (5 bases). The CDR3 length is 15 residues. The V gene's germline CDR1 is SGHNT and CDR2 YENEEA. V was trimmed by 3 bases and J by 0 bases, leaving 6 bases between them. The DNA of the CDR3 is TGTGCCAGCAGCTTCGACAGCTCTGGGGCCAACGTCCTGACTTTC. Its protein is CASSFDSSGANVLTF.

DNA for the CDR3: TGTGCCAGCAGTCGGAGCCCAGGCGGTGCCTACAATGAGCAGTTCTTC. Protein: CASSRSPGGAYNEQFF. The gene calls are TRBV7-3 and TRBJ2-1, with D unresolved. Trimming took 6 bases from V and 2 from J, leaving 17 bases between them. Germline assignment: CDR1 SGHTA and CDR2 FQGTGA. The CDR3 totals 16 residues.

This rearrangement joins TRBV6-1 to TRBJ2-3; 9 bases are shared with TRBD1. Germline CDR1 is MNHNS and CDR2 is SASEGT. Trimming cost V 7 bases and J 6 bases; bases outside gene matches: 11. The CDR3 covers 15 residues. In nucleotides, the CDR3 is TGTGCCAGCAAACCCGGGACAGGGATTTGGGATACGCAGTATTTT. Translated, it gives CASKPGTGIWDTQYF.

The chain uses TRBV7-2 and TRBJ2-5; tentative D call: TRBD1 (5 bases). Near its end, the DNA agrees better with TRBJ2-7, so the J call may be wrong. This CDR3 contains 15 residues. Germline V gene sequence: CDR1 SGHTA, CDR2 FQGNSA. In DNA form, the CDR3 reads TGTGCCAGCAGCTTACTGGGGCAAGGGCCCTACGAGCAGTACTTC. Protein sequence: CASSLLGQGPYEQYF.

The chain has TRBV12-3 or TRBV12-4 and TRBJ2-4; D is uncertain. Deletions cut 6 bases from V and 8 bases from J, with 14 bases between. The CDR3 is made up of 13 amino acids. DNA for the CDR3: TGTGCCAGCAGGGACCGCGACCAAGACATTCAGTACTTC. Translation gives CASRDRDQDIQYF.

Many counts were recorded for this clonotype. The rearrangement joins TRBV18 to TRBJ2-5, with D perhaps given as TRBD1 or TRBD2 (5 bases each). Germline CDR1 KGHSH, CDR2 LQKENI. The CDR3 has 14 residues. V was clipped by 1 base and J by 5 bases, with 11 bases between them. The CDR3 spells CASSPRGTRETQYF. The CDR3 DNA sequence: TGTGCCAGCTCACCACGAGGGACGAGGGAGACCCAGTACTTC.

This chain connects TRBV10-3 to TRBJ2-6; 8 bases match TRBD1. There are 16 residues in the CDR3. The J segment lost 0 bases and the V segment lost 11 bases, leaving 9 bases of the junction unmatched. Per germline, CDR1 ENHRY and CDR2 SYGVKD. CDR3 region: CAVRDRFFSGANVLTF. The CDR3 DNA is TGTGCCGTGCGGGACAGGTTCTTCTCTGGGGCCAACGTCCTGACTTTC.